This T cell receptor beta chain was found in a study of cytomegalovirus exposure and HLA in healthy donors. Study overall: The 120 validation repertoires were produced on the same platform as the 550 to 750 repertoires of the first cohort. This was reported in a later analysis. General study points: The classifier, whose performance was assessed in both the original and validation cohorts, reportedly diagnosed cytomegalovirus status with high specificity and sensitivity. TCR clusters originating in the first cohort tended to co-occur in the 110 or so validation repertoires, according to a later analysis. CMV antigen specificity of three CMV-associated chains was confirmed in vitro.

Turning to this clone: The target antigen is unknown.

Using immunoSEQ multiplex PCR, the repertoire was profiled, and TCRdb retains in-frame clones only, with some absent. The sample comprises over 60,000 clones, about 94% of which are singletons, and about 4.5% rests with the top ten. The CDR3 contains 14 residues. Trimming took 3 bases from V and 8 from J; bases not matched to a gene: 5. Germline CDR1 and CDR2: LNHDA and SQIVND (reference sequence). Sequencing was done on a sample of PBMCs. This receptor was identified in a man between 18 and 35 years old in good health and CMV-seropositive. J is TRBJ2-4 and V is TRBV19, with TRBD1 matching over 9 bases. The CDR3 loop reads CASSIDRGTDIQYF. In DNA form, the CDR3 reads TGTGCCAGTAGTATCGACAGGGGGACGGACATTCAGTACTTC.